This T cell receptor beta chain was sequenced during a study of human T cells and chemical hapten exposure (TCRdb year 2021). General notes on the study: For sensitization, 2% DPC in acetone was applied to a 2 cm by 2 cm area of upper inner arm skin. Patch tests used Finn chambers with 0.01% DPC on the upper back, scored after 6 days by International Contact Dermatitis Research Group standards. Under 30 alopecia patients gave blood for TCR sequencing at one to four time points (pre-sensitization, 2, 6 and 24 weeks). Throughout the roughly 26-week study period, patients were also given weekly therapeutic DPC doses on the scalp. Libraries were combined into a pool for sequencing, and differences in TCR yield between samples came mainly from small differences in library volumes within the pool. The study tracked peripheral blood TCR repertoire changes in vivo during primary and secondary sensitization to the hapten diphenylcyclopropenone (DPC) in alopecia patients. The mostly female patient cohort included alopecia areata with under or over 50% scalp involvement, alopecia totalis and alopecia universalis. Blood was sampled from patients pre-sensitization (week 0) and at 2, 6 and about 24 weeks after DPC sensitization.

Library preparation was by RACE. Sequencing relied on a NextSeq 500. During library preparation, unique molecular identifiers were attached to individual cDNA molecules so that TCRs could be counted in a quantitative, reproducible way. For every blood RNA sample, sequencing covered both the TCR alpha and TCR beta chains. The paper's processing steps were these. Samples had a median of around 92,000 TCRs, with a range from roughly 20,000 to 690,600. The Decombinator software suite was used to annotate the V, J and CDR3 of the TCR reads. For PS versus PT1 abundance plots, all samples were subsampled to the same number of TCRs (28,000). TCRs were defined as expanded if absent before sensitization and observed at least eight times at the 2-week time point. TCRdb reanalyzed the raw reads on its own, using fastp at Q25 for trimming and MiXCR for clone calling, and kept in-frame beta chains. Under each unique CDR3 protein, matching rows form one entry showing the most common genes and DNA. Clone size and V and J calls follow TCRdb, not the original study. The sample includes roughly 98,000 distinct CDR3 sequences, with around 12% observed a single time. The biggest ten clones account for 2% to 2.5% of the sample.

Taken from cysteine to phenylalanine, the CDR3 has 14 residues. The CDR3 DNA has 42 bases and is translated from base 1. CDR1 and CDR2 are drawn from the germline V gene (reference sequence): DFQATT, SNEGSKA. Clipping removes 3 bases from V and 3 bases from J, with 8 as the unmatched junction base count. A word on this clonotype: The antigen it recognizes is unknown. No much larger clonotype is one base removed from it; base qualities were not supplied.

Study-level results and caveats: No change with DPC sensitization was found in the number of TCRs above 1 in 1000 frequency, and no evidence of global repertoire structure alterations was found. Patch test score correlated positively with the number of PT1 expanded TCRs, reaching significance at thresholds 8, 16 and 32 but not at 4. Expanded TCRs formed significantly more large CDR3 similarity clusters than pre-sensitization or healthy control sets, consistent with antigen-driven responses. Alopecia, a presumed autoimmune disease, was present in all patients, so the immune response of the patients might differ from that of healthy individuals. Repeated subsampling changed both the strength of the expansion versus patch-test correlation and the threshold at which the correlation became significant.

Taken with the paper, the label for time point translates to: patch test 1, 2 weeks after DPC sensitization. Reading the label with the study, this specimen's treatment or condition is: therapeutic diphenylcyclopropenone sensitization with weekly scalp DPC. At each patch-test visit, blood was drawn before the patch test was applied. Eligible patients were aged 18 to 70, diagnosed with alopecia, deemed suitable for DPC therapy, and excluded if pregnant. Unfractionated whole blood was collected in Tempus Blood RNA tubes, and total RNA was extracted from that blood. The source material was whole blood, sampled in connection with sensitization to the hapten diphenylcyclopropenone (DPC). This sequence uses TRBV20-1 and TRBJ2-7, with TRBD2 identical over 7 junction bases. This clonotype was obtained from a woman aged 35 to 49 with alopecia areata. Some clones in this sample may be carry-over from other donors' samples. CDR3 protein: CSASHSGPNYEQYF. The nucleotide sequence is TGCAGTGCTAGCCATAGCGGGCCGAACTACGAGCAGTACTTC.